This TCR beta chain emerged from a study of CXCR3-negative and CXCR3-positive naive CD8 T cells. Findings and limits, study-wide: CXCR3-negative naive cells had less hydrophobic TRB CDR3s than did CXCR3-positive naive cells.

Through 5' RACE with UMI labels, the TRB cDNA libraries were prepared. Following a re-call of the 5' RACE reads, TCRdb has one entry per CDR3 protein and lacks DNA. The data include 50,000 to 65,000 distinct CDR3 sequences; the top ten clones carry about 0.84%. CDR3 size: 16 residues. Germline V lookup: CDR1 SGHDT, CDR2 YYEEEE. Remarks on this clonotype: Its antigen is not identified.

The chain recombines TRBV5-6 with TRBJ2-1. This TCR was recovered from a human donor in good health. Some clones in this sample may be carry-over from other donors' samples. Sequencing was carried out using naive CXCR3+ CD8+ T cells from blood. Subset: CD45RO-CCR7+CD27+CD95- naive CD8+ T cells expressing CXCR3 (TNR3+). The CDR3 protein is CASSTFELRSYNEQFF.